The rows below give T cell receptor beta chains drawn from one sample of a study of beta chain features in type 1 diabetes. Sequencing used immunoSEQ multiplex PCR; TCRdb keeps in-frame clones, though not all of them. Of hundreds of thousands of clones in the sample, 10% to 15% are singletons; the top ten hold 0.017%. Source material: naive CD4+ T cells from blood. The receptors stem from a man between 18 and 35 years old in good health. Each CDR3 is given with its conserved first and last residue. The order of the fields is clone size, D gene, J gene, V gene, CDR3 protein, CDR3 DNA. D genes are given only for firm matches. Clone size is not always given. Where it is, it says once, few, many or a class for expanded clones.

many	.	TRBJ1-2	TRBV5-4	CASSPGRDYGYTF	TGTGCCAGCAGCCCCGGGAGGGACTATGGCTACACCTTC
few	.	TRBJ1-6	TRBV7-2	CASSLGRGFGNSPLHF	TGTGCCAGCAGCTTAGGCAGGGGATTTGGGAATTCACCCCTCCACTTT
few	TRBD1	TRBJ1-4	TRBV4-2	CASSQAGGGREKLFF	TGTGCCAGCAGCCAAGCAGGGGGTGGAAGAGAAAAACTGTTTTTT
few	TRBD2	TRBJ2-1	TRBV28	CASSLSGVREQFF	TGTGCCAGCAGTTTAAGCGGGGTCAGGGAGCAGTTCTTC
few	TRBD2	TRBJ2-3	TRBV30	CAWSVRGGDTQYF	TGTGCCTGGAGTGTACGGGGGGGAGATACGCAGTATTTT
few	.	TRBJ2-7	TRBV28	CASSLGGQPIYEQYF	TGTGCCAGCAGTTTGGGGGGACAGCCGATCTACGAGCAGTACTTC
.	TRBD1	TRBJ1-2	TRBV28	CASSLPPGQNYGYTF	TGTGCCAGCAGTTTACCACCGGGACAGAACTATGGCTACACCTTC
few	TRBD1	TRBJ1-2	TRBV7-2	CASSLGGQAGDGGYTF	TGTGCCAGCAGCTTAGGCGGACAGGCGGGTGATGGTGGCTACACCTTC
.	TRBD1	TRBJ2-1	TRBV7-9	CASRPETGGGEQFF	TGTGCCAGCAGACCAGAAACAGGGGGCGGTGAGCAGTTCTTC
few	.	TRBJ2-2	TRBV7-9	CASSLASRNTGELFF	TGTGCCAGCAGCTTAGCGTCCAGAAACACCGGGGAGCTGTTTTTT
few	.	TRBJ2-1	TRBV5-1	CASSLESNNEQFF	TGCGCCAGCAGCTTGGAATCCAACAATGAGCAGTTCTTC
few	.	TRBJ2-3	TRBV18	CASSASVTDTQYF	TGTGCCAGCTCAGCTAGCGTGACAGATACGCAGTATTTT
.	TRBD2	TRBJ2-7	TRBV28	CASRLAGEQYF	TGTGCCAGCCGATTAGCGGGAGAGCAGTACTTC
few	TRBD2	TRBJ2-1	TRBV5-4	CASSLVGGRNEQFF	TGTGCCAGCAGCTTGGTGGGGGGGAGGAATGAGCAGTTCTTC
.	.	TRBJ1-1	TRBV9	CASSVTGNTEAFF	TGTGCCAGCAGCGTGACAGGGAACACTGAAGCTTTCTTT
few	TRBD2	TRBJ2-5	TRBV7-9	CASSARSLTSGREETQYF	TGTGCCAGCAGCGCCCGGTCCTTGACTAGCGGGAGGGAAGAGACCCAGTACTTC
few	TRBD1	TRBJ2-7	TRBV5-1	CASSTTGVEQYF	TGCGCCAGCAGCACGACAGGGGTCGAGCAGTACTTC
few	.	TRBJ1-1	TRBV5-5	CASSLGLTNTEAFF	TGTGCCAGCAGCTTGGGACTGACGAACACTGAAGCTTTCTTT
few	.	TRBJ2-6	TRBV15	CATSHEYPGANVLTF	TGTGCCACCAGCCATGAGTATCCCGGGGCCAACGTCCTGACTTTC
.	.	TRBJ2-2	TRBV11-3	CASSLVSTGELFF	TGTGCCAGCAGCTTAGTCAGCACCGGGGAGCTGTTTTTT
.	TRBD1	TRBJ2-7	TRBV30	CAWSVGQGPYEQYF	TGTGCCTGGAGTGTGGGACAGGGACCCTACGAGCAGTACTTC
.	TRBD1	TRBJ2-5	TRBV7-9	CASSSGQGMETQYF	TGTGCCAGCAGCTCGGGACAGGGGATGGAGACCCAGTACTTC
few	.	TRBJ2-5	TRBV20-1	CSARTGTRQYF	TGCAGTGCTAGGACAGGTACAAGGCAGTACTTC
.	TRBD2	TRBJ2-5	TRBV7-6	CASSNPSGGRQETQYF	TGTGCCAGCAGCAACCCTAGCGGGGGTCGACAAGAGACCCAGTACTTC
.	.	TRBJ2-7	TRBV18	CASSPLTDPYEQYF	TGTGCCAGCTCACCACTAACAGACCCTTACGAGCAGTACTTC
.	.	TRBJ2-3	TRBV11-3	CASTAGGEGTDTQYF	TGTGCCAGCACCGCGGGCGGGGAGGGCACAGATACGCAGTATTTT